A single sample is the source of the 30 T cell receptor beta chains below, sequenced in a study of blood T cell repertoires in COVID-19. Produced via immunoSEQ multiplex PCR; TCRdb's table is partial and in-frame only. The sample holds 300,000 to 350,000 clones, around 82% seen once. The sample consisted of peripheral blood. The origin of the receptors is a man aged 25-40 years with active or convalescent COVID-19.

This clone occurred a few times. The V and J genes are TRBV29-1 and TRBJ2-7; D might be TRBD2 (6 bases). This CDR3 is 12 amino acids long. V dropped 6 bases and J dropped 7 bases, with 16 bases sitting between them. Germline values: CDR1 SQVTM, CDR2 ANQGSEA. The CDR3 here is CSVYYQSGEQYF. The CDR3 bases are TGCAGCGTATACTACCAGAGCGGGGAGCAGTACTTC.

V gene TRBV15 combines with J gene TRBJ2-3; D is perhaps TRBD2 (5 bases). The V and J ends lost 0 bases and 6 bases respectively, with 13 bases between them. The CDR3 has 15 residues. Germline V gene sequence: CDR1 LNHNV, CDR2 YYDKDF (reference sequence). CDR3 loop: CATSRDWSSKDTQYF. In nucleotides, the CDR3 is TGTGCCACCAGCAGAGATTGGTCTAGCAAGGATACGCAGTATTTT.

Only one count was recorded for this clone. V is TRBV19 and J is TRBJ2-1; 10 bases are a match to TRBD1. CDR1 is LNHDA and CDR2 is SQIVND in the germline V gene (reference sequence). V lost 8 bases and J lost 4; bases outside the gene matches: 8. This CDR3 has 15 residues. CDR3 in DNA: TGTGCCAGTGTTTCGAGGGACAGGGGATACAATGAGCAGTTCTTC. Protein: CASVSRDRGYNEQFF.

This clone was counted between two and nine times. The chain carries TRBV7-2 and TRBJ1-1; a possible D gene is TRBD1 (6 bases). CDR3 length equals 15 residues. V lost 5 bases, J lost 0 bases, and 13 bases lay in between. Germline loops: CDR1 SGHTA, CDR2 FQGNSA. The CDR3 spells CASSPWTVMNTEAFF. The CDR3 DNA reads TGTGCCAGCAGCCCATGGACAGTGATGAACACTGAAGCTTTCTTT.

V usage is TRBV11-3 and J usage is TRBJ2-3, with a possible D match to TRBD2 (5 bases). The CDR3 length is 13 residues. Per the germline V gene, CDR1 is SGHNT and CDR2 is YENEEA. The V end lost 0 bases, the J end lost 8 bases, and 9 bases lay between the germline ends. The CDR3 bases are TGTGCCAGCAGCTTAGAGGGGAGAGGTACGCAGTATTTT. This gives the protein CASSLEGRGTQYF.

The rearrangement links TRBV4-1 to TRBJ2-1, with 11 nucleotides matching TRBD2. Germline V gives CDR1 MGHRA, CDR2 YSYEKL. The CDR3 runs to 17 residues. V gave up 1 base and J gave up 3 bases; unmatched junction bases: 5. CDR3 residues: CASSQVTSGSSYNEQFF. The CDR3, as DNA: TGCGCCAGCAGCCAAGTTACTAGCGGGAGTAGCTACAATGAGCAGTTCTTC.

In this sample, this clone turned up a few times. The CDR3 bases are TGTGCCAGTAGTTCAAGGGAGACAGGGGGCCCGAACACTGAAGCTTTCTTT. Residues: CASSSRETGGPNTEAFF. This sequence joins TRBV19 and TRBJ1-1, with 10 bases identical to TRBD1. This CDR3 has 17 residues. The V and J ends lost 5 bases and 1 base, in that order; junction bases with no gene match: 10. CDR1 and CDR2 from the germline V gene are LNHDA and SQIVND (reference sequence).

V and J are TRBV12-3 or TRBV12-4 and TRBJ2-2; 8 nucleotides align to TRBD2. Trimming removed 7 bases from V and 5 bases from J; junction bases left unmatched: 3. This CDR3 is built from 13 residues. The CDR3 here is CASKIAGTGELFF. CDR3 bases: TGTGCCAGCAAGATAGCGGGGACCGGGGAGCTGTTTTTT.

The chain is built from TRBV19 and TRBJ2-3; TRBD2 might be the D (6 bases). There are 13 residues in the CDR3. V was cut by 6 bases and J by 1 base, with 8 bases left in between. Germline values: CDR1 LNHDA, CDR2 SQIVND (reference sequence). CDR3 amino acids: CASRPGGTDTQYF. The CDR3 coding sequence is TGTGCCAGTAGACCGGGGGGCACAGATACGCAGTATTTT.

The chain is built from TRBV11-2 and TRBJ1-1; D gene ambiguous. The CDR3 has 12 amino acids. V was shortened by 0 bases and J by 7 bases, with 6 bases between the two germline ends. Germline CDR1 and CDR2: SGHAT and FQNNGV. CDR3 amino acids: CASSLDLLEAFF. The CDR3 coding sequence is TGTGCCAGCAGCTTAGACTTACTTGAAGCTTTCTTT.

V usage is TRBV3-1 (or the pseudogene TRBV3-2) and J usage is TRBJ1-5; D might be TRBD1 (5 bases). V was pared by 3 bases and J by 5 bases, with 14 bases between. CDR1 LGHDT and CDR2 YNNKEL come from the germline V gene (reference sequence). This CDR3 contains 15 residues. The CDR3 here is CASSQGRGGYQPQHF. Written as DNA, the CDR3 is TGTGCCAGCAGCCAGGGGAGGGGCGGTTATCAGCCCCAGCATTTT.

The chain recombines TRBV27 with TRBJ1-2; the D is unclear. Germline V gives CDR1 MNHEY, CDR2 SMNVEV (reference sequence). The V and J ends lost 5 bases and 0 bases respectively, with 13 bases between them. The CDR3 totals 15 residues. CDR3 DNA: TGTGCCAGCAGTGAGAGGCGGCAAGCTAACTATGGCTACACCTTC. Translated: CASSERRQANYGYTF.

The chain uses TRBV3-1 (or the pseudogene TRBV3-2) and TRBJ1-1; a weak D match, TRBD1 (5 bases). The length of the CDR3 is 13 residues. The germline V gene encodes CDR1 LGHDT and CDR2 YNNKEL (reference sequence). Trimming cost V 4 bases and J 4 bases, with 10 bases left between them. In nucleotides, the CDR3 is TGTGCCAGCAGCCCTCGGGGGTTCACTGAAGCTTTCTTT. Protein sequence: CASSPRGFTEAFF.

The chain employs TRBV2 and TRBJ2-2; weak D call: TRBD1 (6 bases). Trimming removed 6 bases from V and 1 base from J, with 12 bases in between. This CDR3 region has 15 residues. Looked up from germline, CDR1 is SNHLY and CDR2 is FYNNEI. The CDR3: CASRGADRNTGELFF. The CDR3 nucleotides read TGTGCCAGCAGGGGCGCGGACAGGAACACCGGGGAGCTGTTTTTT.

The chain has TRBV28 and TRBJ2-7, with TRBD2 as a possible D gene (6 bases). The V gene's germline CDR1 is MDHEN and CDR2 SYDVKM. This CDR3 contains 15 residues. V was shortened by 5 bases and J by 0 bases, with 14 bases between the two germline ends. The CDR3 spells CASSVTGGSSYEQYF. Written as DNA, the CDR3 is TGTGCCAGCAGTGTCACTGGAGGGAGCTCCTACGAGCAGTACTTC.

V gene TRBV16 combines with J gene TRBJ2-6; a weak D match, TRBD1 (6 bases). V lost 4 bases and J 1 base, leaving 11 bases between the germline ends. Germline CDR1 KGHSY, CDR2 FQNENV. The CDR3 covers 16 residues. The CDR3 protein is CASSPAGVSGANVLTF. The CDR3 DNA follows: TGTGCCAGCAGCCCGGCAGGGGTATCTGGGGCCAACGTCCTGACTTTC.

The rearrangement joins TRBV6-5 to TRBJ1-4; D is uncertain. CDR1 is MNHEY and CDR2 is SVGAGI in the germline V gene. The CDR3 totals 13 residues. The V gene lost 4 bases and the J gene lost 5 bases, with 8 bases spanning the gap. In nucleotides, the CDR3 is TGTGCCAGCAGTTCCGGGAGGAATGAAAAACTGTTTTTT. This translates into CASSSGRNEKLFF.

This clone has more than one count but fewer than ten. The CDR3 coding sequence is TGCGCCAGCAGCCTAACGACAGGGGCAGGAAACACCATATATTTT. Residues: CASSLTTGAGNTIYF. The rearrangement joins TRBV5-1 to TRBJ1-3, with 8 bases that match TRBD1. The CDR3 is made up of 15 amino acids. After removal of 4 bases from V and 4 bases from J, the junction contained 7 bases not matched to a gene. Germline lookup yields CDR1 SGHRS and CDR2 YFSETQ.

This clone was seen a few times. The V and J genes are TRBV7-2 and TRBJ2-1; 14 bases fit TRBD2. CDR1 SGHTA and CDR2 FQGNSA come from the germline V gene. This CDR3 is built from 17 residues. The ends lost 4 bases at V and 7 bases at J; junction bases unmatched: 9. CDR3 bases: TGTGCCAGCAGCTACGGGACTAGCGGGGGTCTACAGAATGAGCAGTTCTTC. Translation gives CASSYGTSGGLQNEQFF.

The CDR3 loop is CATSPRGSNQPQHF. The CDR3 nucleotides are TGTGCCACCAGTCCCCGGGGTAGCAATCAGCCCCAGCATTTT. The rearrangement uses TRBV24-1 and TRBJ1-5; D gene uncertain. Germline loops: CDR1 KGHDR, CDR2 SFDVKD. The CDR3 contains 14 residues. The ends were cut back, 6 bases at V and 0 bases at J, with 8 bases in the middle.

The rearrangement links TRBV11-2 to TRBJ1-6; 10 nucleotides align to TRBD1. Germline-derived CDR1 and CDR2 are SGHAT and FQNNGV. This CDR3 comprises 14 residues. Losses at the gene ends were 5 bases for V and 8 bases for J; bases not matched to a gene: 3. This chain's CDR3 is CASSPDRGHSPLHF. The DNA for the CDR3 is TGTGCCAGCAGCCCCGACAGGGGGCATTCACCCCTCCACTTT.

The rearrangement links TRBV9 to TRBJ2-3; tentative D call: TRBD1 (5 bases). The CDR3 consists of 16 residues. Germline V CDR1 and CDR2: SGDLS, YYNGEE. V lost 0 bases and J lost 5, with 16 bases in between. In DNA, the CDR3 is TGTGCCAGCAGCGTAGAAGGGGTGGAGCCGCGAGATACGCAGTATTTT. Protein product: CASSVEGVEPRDTQYF.

CDR3 in amino acids: CATSETGGVQYF. The CDR3 coding sequence is TGTGCCACCAGTGAAACAGGGGGTGTTCAGTACTTC. The chain recombines TRBV24-1 with TRBJ2-4; TRBD1 agrees at 8 bases. The CDR3 spans 12 residues. Germline lookup yields CDR1 KGHDR and CDR2 SFDVKD. Trimming at V came to 4 bases and at J to 11 bases, leaving 3 bases not matched to a gene.

Points on this clone: The same CDR3 also results from other DNA sequences found in this sample. The J gene is TRBJ2-3, the V gene TRBV19; TRBD1 matches at 9 bases. The germline CDR1 and CDR2 sequences are LNHDA and SQIVND (reference sequence). Trimming at V came to 1 base and at J to 0 bases, leaving 2 bases not matched to a gene. The CDR3 is 16 residues long. CDR3 sequence reads: CASSIGGQGSTDTQYF. Here the CDR3 DNA reads TGTGCCAGTAGTATAGGGGGACAGGGAAGCACAGATACGCAGTATTTT.

V is TRBV5-1 and J is TRBJ1-5; D ambiguous. The CDR3 extends over 13 amino acids. The V gene's germline CDR1 is SGHRS and CDR2 YFSETQ. The germline V and J ends were trimmed by 4 bases and 0 bases, with 5 bases remaining between them. DNA for the CDR3: TGCGCCAGCAGCCCCTATAGCAATCAGCCCCAGCATTTT. Its translation: CASSPYSNQPQHF.

The table lists this clone with a count of one. CDR3 region: CASRPQNQRAYEQYF. For the CDR3, the DNA is TGTGCCAGCAGGCCCCAAAACCAAAGAGCGTACGAGCAGTACTTC. The gene calls are TRBV7-2 and TRBJ2-7; D remains unclear. V lost 6 bases, J lost 4 bases, and 19 bases lay in between. Germline lookup yields CDR1 SGHTA and CDR2 FQGNSA. The CDR3 has 15 amino acids.

This clone was observed a handful of times. Written as DNA, the CDR3 is TGTGCCAGCAGTTATTACAGATTAACTGAGCAGTTCTTC. It specifies CASSYYRLTEQFF. V is TRBV6-2 or TRBV6-3 and J is TRBJ2-1; D unresolved. With 3 bases removed from V and 9 bases from J, the gap between germline ends came to 12 bases. Germline CDR1 and CDR2: MNHEY and SVGEGT. This CDR3 is 13 amino acids long.

The chain uses TRBV5-1 and TRBJ2-7, with 8 nucleotides matching TRBD1. V was pared by 4 bases and J by 2 bases, with 11 bases of the junction left unmatched. Germline loops: CDR1 SGHRS, CDR2 YFSETQ. This CDR3 spans 16 amino acids. In DNA form, the CDR3 reads TGCGCCAGCAGCACCCCCGACAGGGGCGGCGCCTACGAGCAGTACTTC. It translates to CASSTPDRGGAYEQYF.

The chain uses TRBV3-1 (or the pseudogene TRBV3-2) and TRBJ1-4; D call uncertain. Germline CDR1 is LGHDT and CDR2 is YNNKEL (reference sequence). The CDR3 extends over 13 amino acids. V was shortened by 4 bases and J by 6 bases, with 9 bases between the two germline ends. In nucleotides, the CDR3 is TGTGCCAGCAGCCGAAGCGAGGATGAAAAACTGTTTTTT. Amino acids: CASSRSEDEKLFF.

This chain uses TRBV5-4 with TRBJ2-7, with D perhaps TRBD1 (6 bases). Trimming shortened V by 0 bases and J by 8 bases, and 15 bases separated the two germline ends. Germline V CDR1 and CDR2: SGHNT, YYREEE (reference sequence). CDR3 length: 14 residues. In nucleotides, the CDR3 is TGTGCCAGCAGCTTGGGGGGCCCAGGGGCCAAGCAGTACTTC. The encoded protein is CASSLGGPGAKQYF.